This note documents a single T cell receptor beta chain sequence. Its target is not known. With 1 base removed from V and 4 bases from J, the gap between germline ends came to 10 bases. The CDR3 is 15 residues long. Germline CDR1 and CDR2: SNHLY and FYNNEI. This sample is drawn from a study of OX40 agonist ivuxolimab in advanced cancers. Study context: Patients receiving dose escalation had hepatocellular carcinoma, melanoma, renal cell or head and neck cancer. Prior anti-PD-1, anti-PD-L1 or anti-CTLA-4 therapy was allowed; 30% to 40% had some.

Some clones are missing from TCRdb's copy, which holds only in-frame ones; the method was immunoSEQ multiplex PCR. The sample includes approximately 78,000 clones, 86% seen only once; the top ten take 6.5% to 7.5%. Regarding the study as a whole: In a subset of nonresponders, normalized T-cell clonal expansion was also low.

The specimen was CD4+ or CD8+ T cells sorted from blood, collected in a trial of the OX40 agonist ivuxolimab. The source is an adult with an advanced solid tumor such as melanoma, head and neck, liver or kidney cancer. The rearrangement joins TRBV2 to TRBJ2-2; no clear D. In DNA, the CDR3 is TGTGCCAGCAGTGAAGTGCGCGGCGCCACCGGGGAGCTGTTTTTT. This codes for CASSEVRGATGELFF.